These 31 T cell receptor beta chains came from one sample sequenced in a study of T-cell memory formation after mild COVID-19 (dated by TCRdb to the early 2020s). Library preparation was by 5' RACE. Sequencing relied on an Illumina NovaSeq 6000. The public sequencing data were trimmed at Q25 with fastp and processed into clonotypes with MiXCR by TCRdb, which kept only in-frame beta chains. CDR3 protein sequences are deduplicated, and each keeps its most common genes and DNA. For this sample there are fewer than 650,000 distinct CDR3 sequences; about 20% appear just once. 7% to 9% of the sample is taken by the ten largest. The sequenced sample consisted of PBMCs or a T cell subset sorted from them (not recorded which). The source is an adult woman who had mild COVID-19 (a few samples of this study predate the infection). The sample titles of this study are shuffled in the database, so cell type and time point are left out; the donor was told from shared clones.

The V gene is TRBV10-3, the J gene TRBJ2-7; 9 nucleotides line up with TRBD2. The CDR3 totals 16 residues. Germline CDR1 is ENHRY and CDR2 is SYGVKD. V dropped 5 bases and J dropped 0; count of bases not matched to a gene: 8. The CDR3 region is CAISRTSGGSSYEQYF. The CDR3 DNA reads TGTGCCATCAGTCGGACGAGCGGGGGGAGCTCCTACGAGCAGTACTTC.

Regarding this clonotype: Possible read error: a much larger clone is one base away. This chain connects TRBV29-1 to TRBJ1-5, with 7 bases matching TRBD1. There are 13 residues in the CDR3. Germline V gene data show CDR1 as SQVTM and CDR2 as ANQGSEA. CDR3 residues: CSVGQGGNQPQQF. In nucleotides, the CDR3 is TGCAGCGTCGGGCAGGGGGGCAATCAGCCCCAGCAATTT.

This clonotype was observed a handful of times. This sequence joins TRBV20-1 and TRBJ1-5, with D perhaps matching TRBD1 (5 bases). This CDR3 comprises 11 residues. V shed 5 bases and J shed 12 bases, with 14 bases lying between them. Germline V lookup: CDR1 DFQATT, CDR2 SNEGSKA (reference sequence). The CDR3 protein is CSALLGTDQHF. The DNA of the CDR3 is TGCAGTGCTCTACTTGGGACCGACCAGCATTTT.

This clonotype appeared once. This chain joins TRBV3-1 and TRBJ2-3; no firm D call. Germline V lookup: CDR1 LGHDT, CDR2 YNNKEL (reference sequence). This CDR3 region has 14 residues. The V end lost 0 bases, the J end lost 2 bases, and 6 bases lay between the germline ends. The CDR3 spells CASSQDPVTDTQYF. DNA for the CDR3: TGTGCCAGCAGCCAAGATCCCGTCACAGATACGCAGTATTTT.

About this clonotype itself: The germline gene is not matched at one end of the junction; a read error may be the cause. The genes are TRBV4-3 and TRBJ1-4; 7 positions agree with TRBD1. This CDR3 spans 13 amino acids. Germline loops: CDR1 LGHNA, CDR2 YSLEER. CDR3 DNA sequence: TGCGCCAGCAGCCAAGATCGGGGACAGTCGACGATTTTT. Translating it yields CASSQDRGQSTIF.

This sequence joins TRBV6-5 and TRBJ1-3; D may be TRBD1 (5 bases). The V end lost 6 bases, the J end lost 0 bases, and 9 bases lay between the germline ends. Germline values: CDR1 MNHEY, CDR2 SVGAGI. The CDR3 sequence is 14 residues long. The CDR3 region is CASRPGSSGNTIYF. CDR3 DNA sequence: TGTGCCAGCAGGCCAGGGAGCTCTGGAAACACCATATATTTT.

This clonotype came up a few times. V is TRBV11-2 and J is TRBJ2-1; 8 nucleotides match TRBD2. With V trimmed by 5 bases and J by 0 bases, 15 bases remained unmatched. Germline V CDR1 and CDR2: SGHAT, FQNNGV. The length of the CDR3 is 19 residues. This chain's CDR3 is CASSPVAGPSLSSYNEQFF. In nucleotides, the CDR3 is TGTGCCAGCAGCCCAGTAGCGGGACCAAGCCTGAGCTCCTACAATGAGCAGTTCTTC.

In this sample, this clonotype turned up a few times. The chain combines TRBV7-2 with TRBJ1-1, with 8 nucleotides matching TRBD1. This CDR3 is 15 amino acids long. The V and J ends lost 3 bases and 6 bases, in that order; junction bases with no gene match: 9. The germline V gene encodes CDR1 SGHTA and CDR2 FQGNSA. Here the CDR3 DNA reads TGTGCCAGCAGCTTCCTCGGACAGGGAGTCTCTGAAGCTTTCTTT. Amino acid sequence: CASSFLGQGVSEAFF.

The table lists this clonotype with many counts. The chain couples TRBV27 to TRBJ2-3; unclear D gene. Germline CDR1 is MNHEY and CDR2 is SMNVEV (reference sequence). Between the trimmed V and J ends, which lost 3 bases and 0 bases, there was a span of 10 bases. CDR3 length: 15 amino acids. The CDR3 DNA reads as TGTGCCAGCAGTTTTTCGAGAAGAAGCACAGATACGCAGTATTTT. Amino acids: CASSFSRRSTDTQYF.

This clonotype was counted at least ten times. The gene calls are TRBV29-1 and TRBJ1-5; TRBD1 matches at 10 bases. There are 13 residues in the CDR3. The germline CDR1 and CDR2 sequences are SQVTM and ANQGSEA. Trimming took 4 bases from V and 6 from J; bases not matched to a gene: 3. The CDR3 DNA reads as TGCAGCGTTGGGGACAGGGGTTCTCAGCCCCAGCATTTT. Residues: CSVGDRGSQPQHF.

This clonotype has a handful of counts. The chain combines TRBV6-5 with TRBJ1-1, with 8 bases that match TRBD1. V trimming: 6 bases; J trimming: 5 bases; junction bases outside the gene matches: 8. The CDR3 sequence is 14 residues long. Germline V CDR1 and CDR2: MNHEY, SVGAGI. CDR3 nucleotide sequence: TGTGCCAGCAGCCCAACAGGGGGGAGGACTGAAGCTTTCTTT. Translation: CASSPTGGRTEAFF.

The gene calls are TRBV12-3 or TRBV12-4 and TRBJ1-1; D remains unclear. This CDR3 is 12 amino acids long. Trimming removed 4 bases from V and 4 bases from J, with 7 bases in between. The CDR3, as DNA: TGTGCCAGCAGTTCAAGCTCCACTGAAGCTTTCTTT. Amino acids: CASSSSSTEAFF.

The chain is built from TRBV19 and TRBJ2-1; 7 positions agree with TRBD2. The V segment lost 7 bases and the J segment 9 bases; nucleotides outside the gene matches: 12. Looked up from germline, CDR1 is LNHDA and CDR2 is SQIVND (reference sequence). This CDR3 contains 14 residues. This CDR3 is CASNGGRTPPEQFF. DNA of the CDR3: TGTGCCAGTAACGGCGGGAGAACCCCACCTGAGCAGTTCTTC.

CDR3 sequence (DNA): TGTGCCATCAGCCCGGGACAGGGGGCGAGATATACGCAGTATTTT. Translation gives CAISPGQGARYTQYF. The chain couples TRBV10-3 to TRBJ2-3; 12 nucleotides agree with TRBD1. With V trimmed by 6 bases and J by 7 bases, 8 bases remained unmatched. The CDR3 is made up of 15 amino acids. Germline loops: CDR1 ENHRY, CDR2 SYGVKD.

This rearrangement joins TRBV24-1 to TRBJ2-3, with D perhaps given as TRBD1 or TRBD2 (5 bases each). The CDR3 loop spans 14 amino acids. Trimming cost V 4 bases and J 4 bases, with 11 bases left between them. The germline V gene has CDR1 KGHDR and CDR2 SFDVKD. The CDR3 DNA reads as TGTGCCACCAGTGAATGGGACGGTTCAGATACGCAGTATTTT. It specifies CATSEWDGSDTQYF.

CDR3 amino acids: CSARQRDEQFF. DNA of the CDR3: TGCAGTGCTAGACAGAGGGATGAGCAGTTCTTC. The rearrangement links TRBV20-1 to TRBJ2-1, with D maybe TRBD2 (5 bases). Germline CDR1 is DFQATT and CDR2 is SNEGSKA (reference sequence). Trimming stripped 2 bases from V and 8 bases from J, with 7 bases between. The CDR3 has 11 amino acids.

CDR3 bases: TGTGCCAGCAGGATACAGACAGGGGGAGGGCAGCCCCAGCATTTT. Residues: CASRIQTGGGQPQHF. The chain joins TRBV2 to TRBJ1-5; TRBD1 matches 9 bases. Looked up from germline, CDR1 is SNHLY and CDR2 is FYNNEI. The CDR3 consists of 15 residues. V trimming: 6 bases; J trimming: 7 bases; junction bases outside the gene matches: 10.

This clonotype was counted between two and nine times. The rearrangement uses TRBV20-1 and TRBJ1-6; D may be TRBD1 (5 bases). The CDR3 runs 15 residues. V was pared by 2 bases and J by 9 bases, with 17 bases between. CDR1 DFQATT and CDR2 SNEGSKA come from the germline V gene (reference sequence). CDR3 amino acids: CSARPQWGVGSPLHF. The CDR3 DNA follows: TGCAGTGCTAGACCACAGTGGGGGGTCGGTTCACCCCTCCACTTT.

Only a few counts were recorded for this clonotype. This sequence joins TRBV4-1 and TRBJ1-5, with D maybe TRBD1 (5 bases). This CDR3 has 16 amino acids. CDR1 is MGHRA and CDR2 is YSYEKL in the germline V gene. V lost 0 bases to trimming and J lost 2 bases, with 11 bases between them. In DNA form, the CDR3 reads TGCGCCAGCAGCCAAGATGGGGGGATTGGCAATCAGCCCCAGCATTTT. Protein: CASSQDGGIGNQPQHF.

This clonotype was observed a few times. The genes are TRBV7-9 and TRBJ2-3; 12 bases fit TRBD2. The CDR3 sequence is 16 residues long. V shed 5 bases and J 1 base; nucleotides not matched to a gene: 4. Germline assignment: CDR1 SEHNR and CDR2 FQNEAQ (reference sequence). In nucleotides, the CDR3 is TGTGCCAGCAGCGTACGGACTAGCGGGGGCACAGATACGCAGTATTTT. It specifies CASSVRTSGGTDTQYF.

This clonotype was seen ten or more times. The chain carries TRBV18 and TRBJ1-2; the D is unclear. The CDR3 is 13 amino acids. V lost 2 bases, J lost 3 bases, and 7 bases lay in between. Germline CDR1 and CDR2: KGHSH and LQKENI. CDR3 DNA: TGTGCCAGCTCACCAGACAACTACTATGGCTACACCTTC. Residues: CASSPDNYYGYTF.

This clonotype turned up a few times. The rearrangement links TRBV27 to TRBJ2-3; 10 positions agree with TRBD2. Germline V gene lookup returns CDR1 MNHEY and CDR2 SMNVEV (reference sequence). Losses at the gene ends were 5 bases for V and 4 bases for J; bases not matched to a gene: 12. The CDR3 is 17 residues long. Here the CDR3 reads CASSLLGSGRAPDTQYF. The CDR3, as DNA: TGTGCCAGCAGTCTACTGGGGAGCGGGAGGGCCCCAGATACGCAGTATTTT.

The chain employs TRBV2 and TRBJ1-2; 7 bases match TRBD1. CDR1 is SNHLY, CDR2 FYNNEI, per germline. This CDR3 has 14 residues. V was clipped by 8 bases and J by 3 bases; unmatched bases: 9. The CDR3 DNA is TGTGCCAGCGTGGGGGGCAGGGGGGACTATGGCTACACCTTC. It encodes CASVGGRGDYGYTF.

A few counts support this clonotype. The chain joins TRBV29-1 to TRBJ2-2; D gene ambiguous. The V end lost 1 base, the J end lost 1 base, and 4 bases lay between the germline ends. The CDR3 runs to 13 residues. Germline V gene lookup returns CDR1 SQVTM and CDR2 ANQGSEA. The CDR3 region has the DNA TGCAGCGTTGAAGGCGAGAACACCGGGGAGCTGTTTTTT. Its protein is CSVEGENTGELFF.

This clonotype was observed at least ten times. Here the CDR3 reads CASSLKGSETSGGADEQFF. The CDR3 DNA sequence: TGCGCCAGCAGCTTGAAAGGGTCCGAAACTAGCGGGGGGGCCGATGAGCAGTTCTTC. This chain links TRBV5-1 with TRBJ2-1; 13 bases line up with TRBD2. Germline V gene lookup returns CDR1 SGHRS and CDR2 YFSETQ. The V gene end was trimmed by 1 base and the J gene end by 8 bases; junction bases not matched to a gene: 15. CDR3 length equals 19 residues.

The chain uses TRBV11-2 and TRBJ1-6; D uncertain. The CDR3 spans 18 residues. Looked up from germline, CDR1 is SGHAT and CDR2 is FQNNGV. The germline V and J ends were trimmed by 0 bases and 0 bases, with 12 bases remaining between them. This chain's CDR3 is CASSLDVRGISYNSPLHF. The CDR3, as DNA: TGTGCCAGCAGCTTAGACGTCCGGGGAATCTCCTATAATTCACCCCTCCACTTT.

The table lists this clonotype with a few counts. The rearrangement uses TRBV19 and TRBJ1-1, with D possibly being TRBD1 (6 bases). From germline, CDR1 is LNHDA and CDR2 SQIVND (reference sequence). V lost 3 bases, J lost 0 bases, and 11 bases lay in between. This CDR3 has 15 residues. This chain's CDR3 is CASSITGQMNTEAFF. CDR3 nucleotides: TGTGCCAGTAGTATTACAGGACAGATGAACACTGAAGCTTTCTTT.

This clonotype was seen a handful of times. This rearrangement joins TRBV14 to TRBJ1-6; D might be TRBD1 (6 bases). V shed 0 bases and J shed 4 bases, with 10 bases lying between them. The CDR3 is made up of 16 amino acids. Germline V gene lookup returns CDR1 SGHDN and CDR2 FVKESK. This CDR3 is CASSQDEGGYNSPLHF. The CDR3 nucleotides are TGTGCCAGCAGCCAAGATGAAGGGGGTTATAATTCACCCCTCCACTTT. The whole variable domain, remainder taken from reference TRBV14 and TRBJ1-6, is EAGVTQFPSHSVIEKGQTVTLRCDPISGHDNLYWYRRVMGKEIKFLLHFVKESKQDESGMPNNRFLAERTGGTYSTLKVQPAELEDSGVYFCASSQDEGGYNSPLHFGNGTRLTVT.

The sample holds a few counts of this clonotype. The genes are TRBV12-3 or TRBV12-4 and TRBJ2-7; 10 positions match TRBD1. V shed 4 bases and J 6 bases; nucleotides not matched to a gene: 6. The CDR3 is 14 amino acids. This CDR3 is CASSSGTGVTEQYF. CDR3 coding DNA: TGTGCCAGCAGTTCCGGGACAGGGGTTACCGAGCAGTACTTC.

This chain joins TRBV12-3 or TRBV12-4 and TRBJ2-3, with 8 bases fitting TRBD2. V trimming: 5 bases; J trimming: 4 bases; junction bases outside the gene matches: 5. The CDR3 length is 14 residues. As DNA, the CDR3 is TGTGCCAGCAGTGACCGGGGGGGGTCAGATACGCAGTATTTT. Amino acids: CASSDRGGSDTQYF.

This clonotype was counted only a few times. The chain recombines TRBV12-3 or TRBV12-4 with TRBJ1-4; TRBD1 matches 8 bases. The CDR3 is made up of 13 amino acids. V shed 5 bases, J shed 12 bases, and the junction held 8 bases outside the gene matches. For the CDR3, the DNA is TGTGCCAGCAGTCTCGGACAGGGTGTAGAACTGTTTTTT. This gives the protein CASSLGQGVELFF.